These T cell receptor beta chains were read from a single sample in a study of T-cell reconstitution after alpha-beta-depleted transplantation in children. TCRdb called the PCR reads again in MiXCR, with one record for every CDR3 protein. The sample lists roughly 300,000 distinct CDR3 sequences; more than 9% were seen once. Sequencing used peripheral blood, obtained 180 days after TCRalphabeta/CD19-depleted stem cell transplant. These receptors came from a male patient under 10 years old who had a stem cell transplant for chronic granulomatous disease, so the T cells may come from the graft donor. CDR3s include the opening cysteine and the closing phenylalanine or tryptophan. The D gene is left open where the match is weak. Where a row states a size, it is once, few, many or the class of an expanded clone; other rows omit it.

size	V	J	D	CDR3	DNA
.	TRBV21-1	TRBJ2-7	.	CASSKVWDRGTGSYEQYF	TGTGCCAGCAGCAAGGTCTGGGACAGGGGGACCGGATCCTACGAGCAGTACTTC
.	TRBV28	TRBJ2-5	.	CASSLSGGGLTQYF	TGTGCCAGCAGTTTATCCGGGGGTGGTTTGACCCAGTACTTC
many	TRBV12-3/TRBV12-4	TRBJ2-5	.	CASSYRDQETQYF	TGTGCCAGCAGTTATCGGGACCAAGAGACCCAGTACTTC
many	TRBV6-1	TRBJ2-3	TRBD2	CASLRLGGGTDTQYF	TGTGCCAGCCTCCGCCTGGGGGGGGGCACAGATACGCAGTATTTT
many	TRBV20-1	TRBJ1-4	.	CSARDSSARVGEKLFF	TGCAGTGCTAGAGATAGTTCAGCCAGGGTGGGTGAAAAACTGTTTTTT
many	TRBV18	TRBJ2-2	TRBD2	CASSPGLAGSNTGELFF	TGTGCCAGCTCGCCGGGACTAGCGGGATCGAACACCGGGGAGCTGTTTTTT
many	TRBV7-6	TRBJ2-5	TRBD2	CASTPSGGPETQYF	TGTGCCAGCACCCCAAGCGGGGGGCCGGAGACCCAGTACTTC
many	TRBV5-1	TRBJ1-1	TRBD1	CASSPGTDLNTEAFF	TGCGCCAGCAGCCCAGGGACAGACCTGAACACTGAAGCTTTCTTT
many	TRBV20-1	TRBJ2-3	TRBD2	CSAPLTSGRASADTQYF	TGCAGTGCTCCGCTGACTAGCGGGAGGGCTAGCGCAGATACGCAGTATTTT
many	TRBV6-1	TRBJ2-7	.	CASSLTRIYEQYF	TGTGCCAGCAGTCTCACTAGGATCTACGAGCAGTACTTC
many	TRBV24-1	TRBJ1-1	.	CATSDSGKGNTEAFF	TGTGCCACCAGTGATTCCGGGAAGGGGAACACTGAAGCTTTCTTT
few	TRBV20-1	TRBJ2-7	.	CSALLAYEQYF	TGCAGTGCGCTATTAGCCTACGAGCAGTACTTC
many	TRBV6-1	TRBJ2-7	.	CASNPGTAQYEQYF	TGTGCCAGCAACCCCGGAACAGCCCAATACGAGCAGTACTTC
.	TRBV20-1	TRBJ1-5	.	CSARGVIGNQPQHF	TGCAGTGCTAGGGGAGTAATAGGCAATCAGCCCCAGCATTTT
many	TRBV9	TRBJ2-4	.	CASSVIGGDKNIQYF	TGTGCCAGCAGCGTAATAGGGGGGGACAAAAACATTCAGTACTTC
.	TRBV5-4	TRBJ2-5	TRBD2	CASSLGLAGAETQYF	TGTGCCAGCAGCCTGGGACTAGCGGGAGCTGAGACCCAGTACTTC
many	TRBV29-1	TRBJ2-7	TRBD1	CSVGGTGATYEQYF	TGCAGCGTTGGAGGGACAGGGGCAACCTACGAGCAGTACTTC
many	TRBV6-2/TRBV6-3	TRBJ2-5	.	CASSYSWSLQETQYF	TGTGCCAGCAGTTACTCGTGGTCCCTACAAGAGACCCAGTACTTC
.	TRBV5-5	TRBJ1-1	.	CASSLAWNTEAFF	TGTGCCAGCAGCCTGGCGTGGAACACTGAAGCTTTCTTT
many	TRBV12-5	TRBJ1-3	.	CASGLASTGNTIYF	TGTGCTAGTGGTTTGGCGTCTACTGGAAACACCATATATTTT
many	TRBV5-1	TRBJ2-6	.	CASSLVGAQGANVLTF	TGCGCCAGCAGCTTGGTGGGGGCGCAAGGGGCCAACGTCCTGACTTTC
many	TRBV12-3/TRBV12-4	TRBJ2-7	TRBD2	CASSLTGPSGPSEYF	TGTGCCAGCAGTTTAACGGGCCCTAGCGGCCCTAGCGAGTACTTC
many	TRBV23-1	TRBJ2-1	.	CASSRLGHEQFF	TGCGCCAGCAGCCGTTTAGGACATGAGCAGTTCTTC
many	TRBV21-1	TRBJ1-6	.	CASVTGIRSPLHF	TGTGCCAGCGTTACAGGGATAAGGTCACCCCTCCACTTT
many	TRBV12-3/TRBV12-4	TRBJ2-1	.	CASSFADRNEQFF	TGTGCCAGCAGTTTTGCAGATAGGAATGAGCAGTTCTTC
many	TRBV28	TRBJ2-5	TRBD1	CASSFVDRGLLETQYF	TGTGCCAGCAGTTTTGTGGACAGGGGGCTTCTAGAGACCCAGTACTTC
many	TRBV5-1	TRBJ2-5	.	CASSLTRFLETQYF	TGCGCCAGCAGCTTGACCAGGTTTCTAGAGACCCAGTACTTC
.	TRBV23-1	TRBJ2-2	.	CDSSQSWVTGELFF	TGCGACAGCAGTCAATCGTGGGTCACCGGGGAGCTGTTTTTT
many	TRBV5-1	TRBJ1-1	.	CASSRVGQNTEAFF	TGCGCCAGCAGTCGAGTCGGACAGAACACTGAAGCTTTCTTT
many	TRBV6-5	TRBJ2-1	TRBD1	CASSYDRVIYNEQFF	TGTGCCAGCAGTTACGACAGGGTGATCTACAATGAGCAGTTCTTC
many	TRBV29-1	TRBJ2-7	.	CSVIRDLGREQYF	TGCAGCGTCATCCGGGACTTGGGTCGGGAGCAGTACTTC
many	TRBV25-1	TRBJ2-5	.	CASSEYDGGEETQYF	TGTGCCAGCAGTGAATATGACGGGGGAGAGGAGACCCAGTACTTC
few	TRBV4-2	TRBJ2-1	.	CASSQEFQHLFYNEQFF	TGTGCCAGCAGCCAAGAATTTCAGCATTTGTTTTACAATGAGCAGTTCTTC
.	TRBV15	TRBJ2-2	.	CATSRHPGQMNTGELFF	TGTGCCACCAGCAGGCACCCAGGACAGATGAACACCGGGGAGCTGTTTTTT
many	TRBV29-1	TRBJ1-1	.	CSVGGSTAEAFF	TGCAGCGTGGGGGGCAGCACGGCTGAAGCTTTCTTT
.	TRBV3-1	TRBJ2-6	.	CASSQDRSSGANVLTF	TGTGCCAGCAGCCAAGATCGAAGCTCTGGGGCCAACGTCCTGACTTTC
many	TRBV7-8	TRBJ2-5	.	CASSNRDSTYQETQYF	TGTGCCAGCAGCAACCGGGACTCAACGTACCAAGAGACCCAGTACTTC
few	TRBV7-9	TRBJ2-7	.	CASSLGRGKMRNDEQYF	TGTGCCAGCAGCCTGGGGAGGGGGAAAATGAGAAATGACGAGCAGTACTTC
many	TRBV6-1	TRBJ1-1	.	CASSEAGGRSYTEAFF	TGTGCCAGCAGTGAAGCAGGGGGTCGGAGTTACACTGAAGCTTTCTTT
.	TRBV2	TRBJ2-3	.	CASSEVLGGRTDTQYF	TGTGCCAGCAGTGAAGTTCTGGGGGGCCGGACAGATACGCAGTATTTT
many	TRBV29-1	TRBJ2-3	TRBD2	CSVGGLLAGETDTQYF	TGCAGCGTTGGCGGCTTACTAGCGGGTGAGACAGATACGCAGTATTTT
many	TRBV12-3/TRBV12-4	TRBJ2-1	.	CASRDGGPNNEQFF	TGTGCCAGCAGGGACGGGGGGCCTAACAATGAGCAGTTCTTC
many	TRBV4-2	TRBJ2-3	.	CASSQEKEHTQYF	TGTGCCAGCAGCCAAGAAAAGGAACATACGCAGTATTTT
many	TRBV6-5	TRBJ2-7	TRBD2	CASSRLAGSYEQYF	TGTGCCAGCAGCAGACTAGCGGGCTCCTACGAGCAGTACTTC
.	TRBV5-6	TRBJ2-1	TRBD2	CASSLDLAGVVVNEQFF	TGTGCCAGCAGCTTGGATCTAGCGGGAGTTGTGGTCAATGAGCAGTTCTTC
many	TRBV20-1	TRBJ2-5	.	CSATRGGADSQETQYF	TGCAGTGCCACTAGAGGTGGGGCAGATTCCCAAGAGACCCAGTACTTC
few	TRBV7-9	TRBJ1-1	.	CASSLGDWQSSGTEAFF	TGTGCCAGCAGCTTAGGGGACTGGCAGTCTAGTGGAACTGAAGCTTTCTTT
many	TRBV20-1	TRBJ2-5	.	CSAPDRLQETQYF	TGCAGTGCCCCAGACAGACTTCAAGAGACCCAGTACTTC
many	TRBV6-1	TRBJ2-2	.	CASSPEDRHTGELFF	TGTGCCAGCAGCCCGGAGGATCGGCACACCGGGGAGCTGTTTTTT
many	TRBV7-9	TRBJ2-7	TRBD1	CASSFGTGKSWSEQYF	TGTGCCAGCAGCTTCGGGACAGGGAAATCTTGGTCCGAGCAGTACTTC
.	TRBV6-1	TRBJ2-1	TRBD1	CASSESRTGYNEQFF	TGTGCCAGCAGTGAAAGCCGGACAGGCTACAATGAGCAGTTCTTC
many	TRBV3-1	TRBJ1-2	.	CASSQGFNYGYTF	TGTGCCAGCAGCCAGGGGTTTAACTATGGCTACACCTTC
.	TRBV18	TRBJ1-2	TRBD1	CASSPLILPGQGADGYTF	TGTGCCAGCTCACCACTAATACTCCCGGGACAGGGGGCGGATGGCTACACCTTC
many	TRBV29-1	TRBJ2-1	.	CSVLRQTLYNEQFF	TGCAGCGTTTTAAGGCAGACACTTTACAATGAGCAGTTCTTC
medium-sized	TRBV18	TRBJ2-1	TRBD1	CASSPGQGAYNEQFF	TGTGCCAGCTCACCAGGGCAGGGGGCCTACAATGAGCAGTTCTTC